This T cell receptor (beta chain) stems from a study of blood T cell repertoires in COVID-19 (dated by TCRdb to about 2020). About the study as a whole: Collaborator samples came from the United States, Italy and Spain and covered acute and convalescent phases of COVID-19. A freely available public database, intended as a resource for researchers studying the immune response to SARS-CoV-2, is where the repertoires were released. Where HLA class I and class II types were available, the types were taken from metadata supplied by the sample provider, not from assay-based typing. The material from the prospective study consisted of cDNA or gDNA derived from T cells, B-cell-depleted T cells, or PBMCs. Samples came from the ongoing ImmuneRACE study (first 160 participants) plus 1,254 subjects from 6 global collaborators. Sample metadata almost always included a de-identified subject ID, COVID-19 status, age in years and sex. Subjects who had been exposed to COVID-19, were actively infected with it, or had recovered from it provided the deeply sampled blood TCRbeta repertoires that made up the dataset. Broad study findings and their caveats: Clinical and demographic metadata were provided uncurated, with the amount varying by source and participant.

The collaborating institutions used their own protocols to collect whole blood in K2EDTA tubes. For TCRbeta analysis, collaborator samples were shipped as frozen whole blood, as isolated PBMCs, or as DNA extracted from either sample type. Regarding this clone: Its specific antigen is unknown. Base qualities are missing; no much larger clone stands one base away.

TCRbeta CDR3 regions were amplified from genomic DNA using the immunoSEQ Assay, a bias-controlled multiplex PCR. Per the authors' processing: Within the assay, amplification of reference gene primers was used to estimate how many nucleated cells each sample contained. Sequence reads were collapsed and filtered to measure the absolute abundance of every unique TCRbeta CDR3 rearrangement. Productive Simpson clonality was computed per sample as the square root of Simpson's diversity index over productive rearrangements. TCRdb's version of the immuneACCESS table is confined to in-frame rearrangements and falls short of the full clone set. An unresolved V gene accounts for under half of the shortfall where checked; the remainder is of unknown origin. V and J calls and clone size are given by that table; D and trimming were obtained from the DNA. This sample is represented by some 63,000 clones; approximately 85% of them were singletons. The leading ten clones occupy around 20% of the sample.

Deletion took 1 base off V and 7 bases off J, with a span of 10 bases between the germline ends. Inclusive of the bounding cysteine and phenylalanine, the CDR3 is 14 residues long. Only the CDR3 DNA stays, 42 bases, in frame from base 1. The germline V gene supplies CDR1 MNHEY and CDR2 SVGAGI. Rearrangement joined TRBV6-5 to TRBJ1-4, with TRBD1 as a weak D call on 5 bases. This sequence originates from a human donor in a cohort sampled during active COVID-19. Sequenced input: peripheral blood. The CDR3 protein: CASSYFQGVEKLFF. The bases are TGTGCCAGCAGTTACTTTCAGGGTGTTGAAAAACTGTTTTTT.